Following are 22 T cell receptor beta chains from one sample sequenced in a study of radiotherapy plus CTLA-4 blockade in lung cancer. Generated by immunoSEQ multiplex PCR, the TCRdb table keeps only in-frame clones and is missing some. The table includes more than 100,000 clones, 85% to 90% detected once. The sample here was peripheral blood, taken from a patient treated with radiotherapy plus ipilimumab. These receptors originate from a human donor with non-small cell lung cancer that progressed on radiotherapy plus ipilimumab.

This clone has only one observation. The chain joins TRBV11-3 to TRBJ2-7; D might be TRBD1 (5 bases). The ends were cut back, 5 bases at V and 4 bases at J, with 12 bases in the middle. Germline CDR1 and CDR2: SGHNT and YENEEA. This CDR3 has 13 residues. The CDR3 DNA follows: TGTGCCAGCAGCAAAGGGGCCGCATACGAGCAGTACTTC. Residues: CASSKGAAYEQYF.

The sample holds one count of this clone. The chain has TRBV2 and TRBJ2-7; D is perhaps TRBD1 or TRBD2 (5 bases each). Germline V gene lookup returns CDR1 SNHLY and CDR2 FYNNEI. The CDR3 covers 15 residues. Between the trimmed V and J ends, which lost 0 bases and 1 base, there was a span of 10 bases. CDR3 nucleotides: TGTGCCAGCAGTGAAGCACCGGGACGGTCCTACGAGCAGTACTTC. Its protein is CASSEAPGRSYEQYF.

The gene calls are TRBV11-2 and TRBJ1-1; D uncertain. The CDR3 is made up of 15 amino acids. CDR1 is SGHAT and CDR2 is FQNNGV in the germline V gene. The V end lost 5 bases, the J end lost 3 bases, and 16 bases lay between the germline ends. CDR3 region: CASSPGWASDTEAFF. The CDR3 nucleotides are TGTGCCAGCAGCCCCGGTTGGGCCTCGGACACTGAAGCTTTCTTT.

CDR3 in amino acids: CASSLGTSGRSTDTQYF. CDR3 nucleotide sequence: TGTGCCAGCAGCCTTGGGACTAGCGGGAGGAGCACAGATACGCAGTATTTT. The rearrangement uses TRBV11-3 and TRBJ2-3; 15 bases are shared with TRBD2. This CDR3 has 17 amino acids. V shed 5 bases and J 0 bases; nucleotides not matched to a gene: 3. Germline V gives CDR1 SGHNT, CDR2 YENEEA. Drawing the rest from reference TRBV11-3 and TRBJ2-3, the complete variable domain is EAGVVQSPRYKIIEKKQPVAFWCNPISGHNTLYWYLQNLGQGPELLIRYENEEAVDDSQLPKDRFSAERLKGVDSTLKIQPAELGDSAVYLCASSLGTSGRSTDTQYFGPGTRLTVL.

The chain uses TRBV9 and TRBJ2-3, with 11 bases identical to TRBD2. The CDR3 is 16 amino acids. The junction had 8 bases not matched to a gene; V was cut back by 4 bases and J by 4 bases. CDR1 SGDLS and CDR2 YYNGEE come from the germline V gene. CDR3 residues: CASSPKGLAESDTQYF. The CDR3, as DNA: TGTGCCAGCAGCCCCAAGGGACTAGCGGAATCAGATACGCAGTATTTT.

The rearrangement joins TRBV5-1 to TRBJ2-1; no clear D gene. In germline, CDR1 is SGHRS, CDR2 YFSETQ. V was shortened by 0 bases and J by 1 base, with 5 bases between the two germline ends. The CDR3 has 14 amino acids. CDR3 region: CASSLAGSYNEQFF. Here the CDR3 DNA reads TGCGCCAGCAGCTTGGCAGGTTCCTACAATGAGCAGTTCTTC.

The V and J genes are TRBV5-1 and TRBJ1-1; maybe TRBD1 (5 bases). Germline CDR1 reads SGHRS; CDR2 reads YFSETQ. Trimming shortened V by 0 bases and J by 2 bases, and 11 bases separated the two germline ends. The CDR3 is 15 amino acids. In DNA form, the CDR3 reads TGCGCCAGCAGCTTGGCGGGACGGATAAACACTGAAGCTTTCTTT. Translation: CASSLAGRINTEAFF.

J is TRBJ2-3 and V is TRBV19, with 8 bases identical to TRBD1. CDR1 is LNHDA, CDR2 SQIVND, per germline (reference sequence). The CDR3 length is 15 residues. Trimming took 6 bases from V and 4 from J; bases not matched to a gene: 9. The DNA for the CDR3 is TGTGCCAGTAGCCACCAGGGGGCGGGCGCAGATACGCAGTATTTT. Translation: CASSHQGAGADTQYF.

The CDR3 coding sequence is TGTGCCAGCAGCTTCGGAGGAGCACGAAAAGAGACCCAGTACTTC. It translates to CASSFGGARKETQYF. The chain recombines TRBV7-3 with TRBJ2-5; a possible D gene is TRBD2 (5 bases). V lost 3 bases and J lost 3, with 14 bases in between. Per germline, CDR1 SGHTA and CDR2 FQGTGA. This CDR3 is 15 amino acids long. The variable domain in full, with the rest retrieved from reference TRBV7-3 and TRBJ2-5, is GAGVSQTPSNKVTEKGKYVELRCDPISGHTALYWYRQSLGQGPEFLIYFQGTGAADDSGLPNDRFFAVRPEGSVSTLKIQRTERGDSAVYLCASSFGGARKETQYFGPGTRLLVL.

The CDR3 region is CASSFGSEGTEAFF. The DNA for the CDR3 is TGTGCCAGCAGCTTCGGGTCCGAAGGAACTGAAGCTTTCTTT. The chain uses TRBV5-4 and TRBJ1-1, with D uncertain. Germline assignment: CDR1 SGHNT and CDR2 YYREEE (reference sequence). V was trimmed by 2 bases and J by 5 bases, leaving 13 bases between them. CDR3 length: 14 amino acids.

The chain combines TRBV7-2 with TRBJ2-7; D may be TRBD2 (5 bases). Trimming removed 6 bases from V and 2 bases from J, with 17 bases in between. The CDR3 covers 15 residues. CDR1 is SGHTA and CDR2 is FQGNSA in the germline V gene. CDR3 sequence: CASRRSASQAYEQYF. The CDR3 DNA sequence: TGTGCCAGCAGACGTAGCGCGTCCCAGGCCTACGAGCAGTACTTC.

This clone is a singleton in its sample. This chain uses TRBV9 with TRBJ1-2, with D unresolved. The V end was cut by 5 bases, the J end by 8 bases, with 13 bases between. This CDR3 contains 12 residues. CDR1 is SGDLS and CDR2 is YYNGEE in the germline V gene. The CDR3 sequence: CASRPSAGGYTF. CDR3 DNA sequence: TGTGCCAGCAGGCCCTCGGCGGGGGGCTACACCTTC.

The CDR3 DNA reads TGTGCCAGCTCACCACAACTAGCAGCGGGCACAGATACGCAGTATTTT. Translation: CASSPQLAAGTDTQYF. The chain employs TRBV18 and TRBJ2-3; possibly TRBD2 for D (6 bases). The CDR3 totals 16 residues. CDR1 is KGHSH, CDR2 LQKENI, per germline. Between the trimmed V and J ends, which lost 1 base and 1 base, there was a span of 12 bases.

The chain has TRBV19 and TRBJ2-2; 7 nucleotides match TRBD2. After removal of 5 bases from V and 4 bases from J, the junction contained 13 bases not matched to a gene. From germline, CDR1 is LNHDA and CDR2 SQIVND (reference sequence). This CDR3 is 17 amino acids long. This CDR3 reads CASSLWIGGRATGELFF. Written as DNA, the CDR3 is TGTGCCAGTAGTCTCTGGATCGGGGGGAGGGCCACCGGGGAGCTGTTTTTT.

The chain carries TRBV7-9 and TRBJ1-1; TRBD1 might be the D (5 bases). With 1 base removed from V and 4 bases from J, the gap between germline ends came to 10 bases. The germline V gene encodes CDR1 SEHNR and CDR2 FQNEAQ (reference sequence). This CDR3 is 14 amino acids long. The chain's CDR3 is CASSLEGMSTEAFF. Here the CDR3 DNA reads TGTGCCAGCAGCTTAGAGGGGATGTCCACTGAAGCTTTCTTT.

This clone has a single count. The J gene is TRBJ1-2, the V gene TRBV6-5; D remains unclear. The germline V gene encodes CDR1 MNHEY and CDR2 SVGAGI. The CDR3 length is 13 residues. With 5 bases removed from V and 5 bases from J, the gap between germline ends came to 12 bases. This CDR3 reads CASSEFLGYGYTF. In DNA form, the CDR3 reads TGTGCCAGCAGTGAATTTTTGGGATATGGCTACACCTTC.

V usage is TRBV4-1 and J usage is TRBJ2-5; 12 bases align to TRBD1. Germline loops: CDR1 MGHRA, CDR2 YSYEKL. V shed 1 base and J 5 bases; nucleotides not matched to a gene: 5. This CDR3 spans 16 amino acids. This CDR3 is CASSQGGTGGWETQYF. CDR3 coding DNA: TGCGCCAGCAGCCAAGGGGGGACAGGGGGCTGGGAGACCCAGTACTTC.

The chain has TRBV28 and TRBJ2-7; TRBD2 agrees at 11 bases. The V and J ends lost 4 bases and 3 bases, in that order; junction bases with no gene match: 5. The CDR3 contains 15 residues. From germline, CDR1 is MDHEN and CDR2 SYDVKM. The CDR3 DNA follows: TGTGCCAGCAGTTCGACTAGCGGGGCCTTCTACGAGCAGTACTTC. It translates to CASSSTSGAFYEQYF. Full variable domain (remainder filled in from reference TRBV28 and TRBJ2-7): DVKVTQSSRYLVKRTGEKVFLECVQDMDHENMFWYRQDPGLGLRLIYFSYDVKMKEKGDIPEGYSVSREKKERFSLILESASTNQTSMYLCASSSTSGAFYEQYFGPGTRLTVT.

V gene TRBV5-1 combines with J gene TRBJ1-1; D possibly corresponds to TRBD1 (5 bases). The V gene lost 4 bases and the J gene lost 0 bases, with 13 bases spanning the gap. The CDR3 totals 15 residues. The V gene's germline CDR1 is SGHRS and CDR2 YFSETQ. Written as DNA, the CDR3 is TGCGCCAGCAGCCTGAGGGGAGTTCTGAACACTGAAGCTTTCTTT. Protein product: CASSLRGVLNTEAFF.

The J gene is TRBJ2-3, the V gene TRBV29-1; 7 bases are a match to TRBD2. V lost 1 base to trimming and J lost 0 bases; unmatched junction nucleotides: 13. Germline V CDR1 and CDR2: SQVTM, ANQGSEA. The CDR3 spans 18 residues. The CDR3 reads CSVEGRVSSGTSTDTQYF. In nucleotides, the CDR3 is TGCAGCGTTGAAGGGCGAGTATCTAGCGGAACTAGCACAGATACGCAGTATTTT.

The rearrangement uses TRBV4-1 and TRBJ1-1; no definite D call. Trimming removed 4 bases from V and 1 base from J, with 7 bases in between. The CDR3 is 13 amino acids. CDR1 MGHRA and CDR2 YSYEKL come from the germline V gene. CDR3 in amino acids: CASSLQPNTEAFF. The CDR3 DNA reads TGCGCCAGCAGCCTACAGCCGAACACTGAAGCTTTCTTT.

The chain recombines TRBV7-9 with TRBJ2-7; D is ambiguous. V was clipped by 4 bases and J by 2 bases, with 9 bases between them. The CDR3 loop spans 13 amino acids. Germline V gene lookup returns CDR1 SEHNR and CDR2 FQNEAQ (reference sequence). CDR3 sequence (DNA): TGTGCCAGCAGCTCCGACATCCCCTACGAGCAGTACTTC. This gives the protein CASSSDIPYEQYF.